This T cell receptor (beta chain) originates from a study of early T cells in non-severe SARS-CoV-2 infection. This clonotype was counted at least ten times. Germline V gives CDR1 DFQATT, CDR2 SNEGSKA (reference sequence). V was trimmed by 0 bases and J by 4 bases, leaving 19 bases between them. CDR3 length equals 17 residues. TCRdb re-analysed the 5' RACE reads in MiXCR, keeping a single row per CDR3 protein. The sample has 60,000 to 70,000 distinct CDR3 sequences, roughly 9% seen once; the top ten hold approximately 3%. The chain has TRBV20-1 and TRBJ2-1; D might be TRBD2 (6 bases). Sequencing was carried out using whole blood. This receptor was identified in an adult who was a healthcare worker with PCR-confirmed SARS-CoV-2 infection or an uninfected control (not recorded which). CDR3 residues: CSARDPGAAGLYNEQFF. DNA of the CDR3: TGCAGTGCTAGAGACCCCGGGGCTGCGGGATTATACAATGAGCAGTTCTTC.